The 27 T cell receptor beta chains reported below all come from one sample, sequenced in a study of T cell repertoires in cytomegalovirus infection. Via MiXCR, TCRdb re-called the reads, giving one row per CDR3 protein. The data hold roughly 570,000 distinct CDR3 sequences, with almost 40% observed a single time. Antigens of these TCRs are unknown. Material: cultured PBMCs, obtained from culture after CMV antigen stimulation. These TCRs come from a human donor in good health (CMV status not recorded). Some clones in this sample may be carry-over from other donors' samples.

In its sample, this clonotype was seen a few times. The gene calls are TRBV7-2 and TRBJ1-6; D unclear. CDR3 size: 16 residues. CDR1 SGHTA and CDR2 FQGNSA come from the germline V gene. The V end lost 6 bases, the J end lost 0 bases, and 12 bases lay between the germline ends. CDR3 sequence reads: CASSAKSGSYNSPLHF. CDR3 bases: TGTGCCAGCAGTGCCAAGTCCGGCTCCTATAATTCACCCCTCCACTTT. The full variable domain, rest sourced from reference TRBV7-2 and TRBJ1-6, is GAGVSQSPSNKVTEKGKDVELRCDPISGHTALYWYRQSLGQGLEFLIYFQGNSAPDKSGLPSDRFSAERTGGSVSTLTIQRTQQEDSAVYLCASSAKSGSYNSPLHFGNGTRLTVT.

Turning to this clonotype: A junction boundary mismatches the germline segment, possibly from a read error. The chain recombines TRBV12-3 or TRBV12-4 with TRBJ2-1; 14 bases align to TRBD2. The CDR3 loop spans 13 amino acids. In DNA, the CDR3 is TGTGCCAGTTCGGGACTAGCGGGAGTTGGGCAGGTCTTC. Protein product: CASSGLAGVGQVF.

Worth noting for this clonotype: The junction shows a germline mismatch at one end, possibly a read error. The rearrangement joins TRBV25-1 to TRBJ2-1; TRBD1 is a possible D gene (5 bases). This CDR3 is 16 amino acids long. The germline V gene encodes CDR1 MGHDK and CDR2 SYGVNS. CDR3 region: CASSELGVHTYNEQFF. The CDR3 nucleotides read TGTGCCAGCAGCGAATTAGGGGTTCACACCTACAATGAGCAGTTCTTC. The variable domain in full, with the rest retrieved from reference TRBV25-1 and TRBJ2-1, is EADIYQTPRYLVIGTGKKITLECSQTMGHDKMYWYQQDPGMELHLIHYSYGVNSTEKGDLSSESTVSRIRTEHFPLTLESARPSHTSQYLCASSELGVHTYNEQFFGPGTRLTVL.

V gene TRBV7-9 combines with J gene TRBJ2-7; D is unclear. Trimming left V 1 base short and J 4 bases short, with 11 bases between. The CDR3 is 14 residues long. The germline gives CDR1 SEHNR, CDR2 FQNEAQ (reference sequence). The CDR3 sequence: CASSLVDVGYEQYF. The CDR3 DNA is TGTGCCAGCAGCTTAGTAGACGTGGGGTACGAGCAGTACTTC. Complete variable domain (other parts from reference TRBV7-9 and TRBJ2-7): DTGVSQNPRHKITKRGQNVTFRCDPISEHNRLYWYRQTLGQGPEFLTYFQNEAQLEKSRLLSDRFSAERPKGSFSTLEIQRTEQGDSAMYLCASSLVDVGYEQYFGPGTRLTVT.

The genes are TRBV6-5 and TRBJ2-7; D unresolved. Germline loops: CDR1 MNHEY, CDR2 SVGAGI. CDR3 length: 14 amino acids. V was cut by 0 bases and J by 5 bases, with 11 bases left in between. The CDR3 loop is CASSYSWEVHEQYF. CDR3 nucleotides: TGTGCCAGCAGTTACTCCTGGGAAGTCCACGAGCAGTACTTC.

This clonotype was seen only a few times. The CDR3 DNA reads TGTGCCAGCTCACCCCTCAGCGGGAGTATCACAGATACGCAGTATTTT. Translation: CASSPLSGSITDTQYF. V and J are TRBV18 and TRBJ2-3; TRBD2 matches 8 bases. After removal of 3 bases from V and 2 bases from J, the junction contained 7 bases not matched to a gene. Germline V gives CDR1 KGHSH, CDR2 LQKENI. The CDR3 has 16 residues.

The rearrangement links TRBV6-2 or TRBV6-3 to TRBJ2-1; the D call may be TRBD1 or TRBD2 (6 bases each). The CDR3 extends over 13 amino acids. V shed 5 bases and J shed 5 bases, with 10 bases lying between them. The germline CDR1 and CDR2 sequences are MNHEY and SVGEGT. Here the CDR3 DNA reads TGTGCCAGCAGTAAAAGGGGGGACAATGAGCAGTTCTTC. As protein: CASSKRGDNEQFF.

The CDR3 DNA reads as TGTGCCAGCAGTTACGGGGGGGCCACAGATACGCAGTATTTT. Translating it yields CASSYGGATDTQYF. This chain links TRBV6-6 with TRBJ2-3; TRBD2 might be the D (7 bases). Germline V gene lookup returns CDR1 MNHNY and CDR2 SVGAGI (reference sequence). This CDR3 has 14 amino acids. Trimming took off 2 bases at V and 2 bases at J, with 8 bases between the two ends.

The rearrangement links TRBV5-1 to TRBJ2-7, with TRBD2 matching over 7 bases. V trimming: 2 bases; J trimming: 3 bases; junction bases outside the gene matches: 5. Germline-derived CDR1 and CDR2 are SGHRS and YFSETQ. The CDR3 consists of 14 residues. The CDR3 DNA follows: TGCGCCAGCAGCTTAACTAGCGAGAACTACGAGCAGTACTTC. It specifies CASSLTSENYEQYF.

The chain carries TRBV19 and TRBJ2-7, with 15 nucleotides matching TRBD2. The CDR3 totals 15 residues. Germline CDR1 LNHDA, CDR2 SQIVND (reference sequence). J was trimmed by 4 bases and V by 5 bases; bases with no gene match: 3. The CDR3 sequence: CASSWTSGRDYEQYF. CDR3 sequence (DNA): TGTGCCAGTAGTTGGACTAGCGGGAGGGATTACGAGCAGTACTTC.

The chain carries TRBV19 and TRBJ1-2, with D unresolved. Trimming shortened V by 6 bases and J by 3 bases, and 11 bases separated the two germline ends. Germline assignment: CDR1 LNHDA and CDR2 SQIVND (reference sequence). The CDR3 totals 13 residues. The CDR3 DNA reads TGTGCCAGTAGCCGTCTCGGGGACTATGGCTACACCTTC. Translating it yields CASSRLGDYGYTF.

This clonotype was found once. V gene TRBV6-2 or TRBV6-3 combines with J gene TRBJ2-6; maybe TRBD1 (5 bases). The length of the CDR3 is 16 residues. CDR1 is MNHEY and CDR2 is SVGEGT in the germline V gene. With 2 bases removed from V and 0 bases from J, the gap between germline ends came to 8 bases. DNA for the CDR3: TGTGCCAGCAGTTACAACAGGAACTCTGGGGCCAACGTCCTGACTTTC. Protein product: CASSYNRNSGANVLTF.

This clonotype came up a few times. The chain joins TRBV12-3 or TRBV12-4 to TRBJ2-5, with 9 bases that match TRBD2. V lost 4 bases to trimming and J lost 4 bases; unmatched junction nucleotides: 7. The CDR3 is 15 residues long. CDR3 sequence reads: CASSSGGGARETQYF. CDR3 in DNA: TGTGCCAGCAGTTCTGGCGGGGGGGCGCGAGAGACCCAGTACTTC.

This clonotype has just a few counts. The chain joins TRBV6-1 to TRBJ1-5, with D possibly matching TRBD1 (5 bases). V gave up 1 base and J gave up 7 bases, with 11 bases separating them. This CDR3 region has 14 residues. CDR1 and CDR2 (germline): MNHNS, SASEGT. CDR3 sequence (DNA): TGTGCCAGCAGTGAAGGAGCAGGGCCCCAGCCCCAGCATTTT. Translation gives CASSEGAGPQPQHF.

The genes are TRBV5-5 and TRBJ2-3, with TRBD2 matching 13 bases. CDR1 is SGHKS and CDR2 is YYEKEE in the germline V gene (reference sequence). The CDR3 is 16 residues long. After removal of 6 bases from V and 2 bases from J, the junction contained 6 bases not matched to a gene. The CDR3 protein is CASIRGLAGITDTQYF. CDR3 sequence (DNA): TGTGCCAGCATTCGGGGACTAGCGGGAATCACAGATACGCAGTATTTT.

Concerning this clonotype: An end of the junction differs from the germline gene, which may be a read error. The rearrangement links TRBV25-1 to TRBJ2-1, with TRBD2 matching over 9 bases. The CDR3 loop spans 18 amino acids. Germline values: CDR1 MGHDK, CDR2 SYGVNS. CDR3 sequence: CASNEFSGGAFSYNEQFF. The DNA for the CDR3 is TGTGCCAGCAATGAATTTAGCGGGGGTGCATTCTCCTACAATGAGCAGTTCTTC.

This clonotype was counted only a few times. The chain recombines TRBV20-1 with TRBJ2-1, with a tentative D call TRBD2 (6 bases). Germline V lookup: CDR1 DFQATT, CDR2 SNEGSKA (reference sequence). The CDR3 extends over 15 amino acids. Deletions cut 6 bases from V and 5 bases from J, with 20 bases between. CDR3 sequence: CSAMSGTFDHNEQFF. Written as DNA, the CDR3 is TGCAGTGCCATGTCTGGGACTTTCGACCACAATGAGCAGTTCTTC.

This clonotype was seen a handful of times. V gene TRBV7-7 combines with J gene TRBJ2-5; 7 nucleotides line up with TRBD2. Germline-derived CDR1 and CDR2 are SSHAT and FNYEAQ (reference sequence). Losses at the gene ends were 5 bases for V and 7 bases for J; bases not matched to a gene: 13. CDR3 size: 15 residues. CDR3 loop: CASSPIGRGGGTQYF. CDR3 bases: TGTGCCAGCAGCCCGATCGGGCGGGGCGGGGGGACCCAGTACTTC. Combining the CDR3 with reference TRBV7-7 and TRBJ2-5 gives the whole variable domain GAGVSQSPRYKVTKRGQDVTLRCDPISSHATLYWYQQALGQGPEFLTYFNYEAQPDKSGLPSDRFSAERPEGSISTLTIQRTEQRDSAMYRCASSPIGRGGGTQYFGPGTRLLVL.

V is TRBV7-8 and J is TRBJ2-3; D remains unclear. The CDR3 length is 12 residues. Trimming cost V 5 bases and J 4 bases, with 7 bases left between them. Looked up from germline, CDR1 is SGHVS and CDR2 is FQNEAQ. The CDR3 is CASSKTPDTQYF. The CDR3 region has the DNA TGTGCCAGCAGCAAGACCCCAGATACGCAGTATTTT.

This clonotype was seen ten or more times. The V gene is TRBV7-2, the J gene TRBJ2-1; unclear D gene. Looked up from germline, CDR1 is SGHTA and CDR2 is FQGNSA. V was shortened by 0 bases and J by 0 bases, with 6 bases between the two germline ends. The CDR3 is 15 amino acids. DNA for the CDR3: TGTGCCAGCAGCTTAGCCCCGAGCTCCTACAATGAGCAGTTCTTC. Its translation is CASSLAPSSYNEQFF.

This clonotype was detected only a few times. Here the CDR3 DNA reads TGTGCCAGTAGTATGGGGCTCACGTTCACTGAAGCTTTCTTT. Protein sequence: CASSMGLTFTEAFF. This sequence joins TRBV19 and TRBJ1-1; tentatively, D is TRBD1 (5 bases). V lost 3 bases to trimming and J lost 4 bases, with 12 bases between them. The CDR3 consists of 14 residues. The V gene's germline CDR1 is LNHDA and CDR2 SQIVND (reference sequence).

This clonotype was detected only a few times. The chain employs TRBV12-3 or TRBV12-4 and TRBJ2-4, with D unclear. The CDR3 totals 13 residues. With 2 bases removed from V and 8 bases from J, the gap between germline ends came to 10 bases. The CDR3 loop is CASSLSPIYIQYF. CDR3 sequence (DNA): TGTGCCAGCAGTTTATCTCCCATCTACATTCAGTACTTC.

The CDR3: CSAILAGSTDTQYF. The DNA of the CDR3 is TGCAGTGCGATACTAGCGGGGAGCACAGATACGCAGTATTTT. V usage is TRBV20-1 and J usage is TRBJ2-3; 10 bases match TRBD2. The CDR3 is 14 amino acids. The germline CDR1 and CDR2 sequences are DFQATT and SNEGSKA (reference sequence). Unmatched junction bases numbered 3, after V lost 6 bases and J lost 0 bases.

The CDR3 protein is CASSSTPGNEQFF. The CDR3 nucleotides read TGTGCCAGCAGCTCTACTCCAGGGAATGAGCAGTTCTTC. The V call is TRBV3-1, the J call TRBJ2-1, with D possibly TRBD1 on 5 matching bases. V was shortened by 5 bases and J by 7 bases, with 12 bases between the two germline ends. The CDR3 runs to 13 residues. The germline V gene has CDR1 LGHDT and CDR2 YNNKEL (reference sequence).

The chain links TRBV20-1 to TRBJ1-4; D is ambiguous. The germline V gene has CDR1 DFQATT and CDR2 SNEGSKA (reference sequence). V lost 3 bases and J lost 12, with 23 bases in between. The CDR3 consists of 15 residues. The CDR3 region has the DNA TGCAGTGCTAGTTCCATCGGGGTCTTTATGGGAGAACTGTTTTTT. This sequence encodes CSASSIGVFMGELFF.

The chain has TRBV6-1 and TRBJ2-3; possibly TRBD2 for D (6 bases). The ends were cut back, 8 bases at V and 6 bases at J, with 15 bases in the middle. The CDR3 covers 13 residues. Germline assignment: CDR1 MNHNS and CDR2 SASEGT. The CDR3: CASRLLGGDTQYF. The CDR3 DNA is TGTGCCAGCCGCCTTCTGGGAGGCGATACGCAGTATTTT.

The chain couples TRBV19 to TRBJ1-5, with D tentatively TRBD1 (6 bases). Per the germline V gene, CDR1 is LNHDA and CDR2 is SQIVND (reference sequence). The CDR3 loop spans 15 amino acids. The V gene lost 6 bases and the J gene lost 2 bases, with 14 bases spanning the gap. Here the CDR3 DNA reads TGTGCCAGTAGCCAACCCCGACAGGGCAATCAGCCCCAGCATTTT. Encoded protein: CASSQPRQGNQPQHF.